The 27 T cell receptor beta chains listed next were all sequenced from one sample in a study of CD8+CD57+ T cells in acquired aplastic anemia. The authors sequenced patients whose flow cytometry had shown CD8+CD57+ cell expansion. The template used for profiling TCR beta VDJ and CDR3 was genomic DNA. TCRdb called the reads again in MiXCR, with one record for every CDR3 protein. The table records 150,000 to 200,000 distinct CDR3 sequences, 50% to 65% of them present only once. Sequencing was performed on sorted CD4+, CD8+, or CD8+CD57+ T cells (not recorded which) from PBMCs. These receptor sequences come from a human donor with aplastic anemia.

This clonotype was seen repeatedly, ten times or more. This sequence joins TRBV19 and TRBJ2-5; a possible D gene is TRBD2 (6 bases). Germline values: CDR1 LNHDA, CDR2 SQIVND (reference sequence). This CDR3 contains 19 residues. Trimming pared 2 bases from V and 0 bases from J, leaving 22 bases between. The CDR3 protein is CASSIKRLGGRTYQETQYF. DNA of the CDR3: TGTGCCAGTAGTATAAAGAGGTTGGGGGGACGGACGTACCAAGAGACCCAGTACTTC.

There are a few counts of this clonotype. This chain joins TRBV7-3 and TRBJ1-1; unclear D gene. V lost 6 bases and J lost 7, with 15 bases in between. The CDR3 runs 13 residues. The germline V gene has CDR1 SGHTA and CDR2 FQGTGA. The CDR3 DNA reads TGTGCCAGCAGTCTCTCAGGAGGCCATGAAGCTTTCTTT. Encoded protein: CASSLSGGHEAFF.

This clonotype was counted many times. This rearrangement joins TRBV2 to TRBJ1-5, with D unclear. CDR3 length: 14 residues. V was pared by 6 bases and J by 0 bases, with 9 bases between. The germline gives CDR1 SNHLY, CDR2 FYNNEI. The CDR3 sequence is CASSISVSNQPQHF. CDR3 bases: TGTGCCAGCAGCATATCTGTTAGCAATCAGCCCCAGCATTTT.

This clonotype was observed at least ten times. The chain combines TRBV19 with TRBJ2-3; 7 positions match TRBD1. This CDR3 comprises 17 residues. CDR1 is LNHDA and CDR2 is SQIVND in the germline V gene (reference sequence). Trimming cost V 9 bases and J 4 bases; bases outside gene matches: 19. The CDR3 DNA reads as TGTGCCAGCAAAGTAGGGACAGCCCTAGACGGGGCAGATACGCAGTATTTT. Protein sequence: CASKVGTALDGADTQYF.

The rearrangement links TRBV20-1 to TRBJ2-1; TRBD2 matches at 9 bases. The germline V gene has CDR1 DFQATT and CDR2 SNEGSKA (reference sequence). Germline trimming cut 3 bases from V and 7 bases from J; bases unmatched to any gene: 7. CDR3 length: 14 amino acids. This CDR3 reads CSASQTSGTNEQFF. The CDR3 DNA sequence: TGCAGTGCTAGCCAGACTAGCGGCACAAATGAGCAGTTCTTC.

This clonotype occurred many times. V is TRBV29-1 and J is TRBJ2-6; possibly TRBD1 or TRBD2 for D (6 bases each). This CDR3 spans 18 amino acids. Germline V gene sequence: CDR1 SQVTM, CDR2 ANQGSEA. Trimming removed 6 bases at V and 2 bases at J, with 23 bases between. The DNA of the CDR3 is TGCAGCGTGACGACGTTGGGGGGCCCTGACGCTGGGGCCAACGTCCTGACTTTC. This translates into CSVTTLGGPDAGANVLTF.

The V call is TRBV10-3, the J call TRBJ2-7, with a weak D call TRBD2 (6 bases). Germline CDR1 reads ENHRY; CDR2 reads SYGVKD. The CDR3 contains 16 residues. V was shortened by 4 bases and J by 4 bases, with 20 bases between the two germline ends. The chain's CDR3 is CAISGGDLGLLYEQYF. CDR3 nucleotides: TGTGCCATCAGTGGGGGGGATCTCGGACTTCTTTACGAGCAGTACTTC.

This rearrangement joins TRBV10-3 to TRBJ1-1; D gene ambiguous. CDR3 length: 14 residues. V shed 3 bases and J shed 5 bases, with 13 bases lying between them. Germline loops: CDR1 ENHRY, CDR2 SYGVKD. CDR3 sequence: CAISDLAAGTEAFF. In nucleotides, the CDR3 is TGTGCCATCAGTGATTTGGCAGCCGGGACTGAAGCTTTCTTT.

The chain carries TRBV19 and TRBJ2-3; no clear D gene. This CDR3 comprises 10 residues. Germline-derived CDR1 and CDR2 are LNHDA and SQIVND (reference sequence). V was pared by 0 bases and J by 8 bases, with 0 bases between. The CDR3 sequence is CASSIDTQYF. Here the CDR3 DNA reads TGTGCCAGTAGTATAGATACGCAGTATTTT.

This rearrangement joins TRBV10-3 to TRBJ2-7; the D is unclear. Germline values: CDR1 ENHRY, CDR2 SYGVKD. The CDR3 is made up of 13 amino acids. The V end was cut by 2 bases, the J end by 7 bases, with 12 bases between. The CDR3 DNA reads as TGTGCCATCAGTGAGGACGGATCTAGGGAGCAGTACTTC. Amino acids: CAISEDGSREQYF.

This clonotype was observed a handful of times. This chain's CDR3 is CASSAHRDSPLHF. CDR3 coding DNA: TGTGCCAGCAGCGCCCACAGGGATTCACCCCTCCACTTT. The chain is built from TRBV7-2 and TRBJ1-6; weak D call: TRBD1 (6 bases). CDR1 is SGHTA and CDR2 is FQGNSA in the germline V gene. CDR3 length: 13 residues. The V and J ends lost 5 bases and 8 bases respectively, with 10 bases between them.

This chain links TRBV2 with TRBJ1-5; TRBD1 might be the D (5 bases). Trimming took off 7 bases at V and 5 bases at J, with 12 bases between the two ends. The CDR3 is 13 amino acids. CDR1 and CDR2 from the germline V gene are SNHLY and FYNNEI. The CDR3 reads CASNQGGHQPQHF. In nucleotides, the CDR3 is TGTGCCAGCAATCAGGGTGGGCATCAGCCCCAGCATTTT.

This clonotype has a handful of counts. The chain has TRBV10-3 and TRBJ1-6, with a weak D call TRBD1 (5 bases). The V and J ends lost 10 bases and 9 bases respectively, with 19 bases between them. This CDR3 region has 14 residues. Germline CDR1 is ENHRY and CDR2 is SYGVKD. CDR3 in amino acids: CATGETTSPSPLHF. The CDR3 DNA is TGTGCCACGGGGGAAACAACCTCTCCTTCACCCCTCCACTTT.

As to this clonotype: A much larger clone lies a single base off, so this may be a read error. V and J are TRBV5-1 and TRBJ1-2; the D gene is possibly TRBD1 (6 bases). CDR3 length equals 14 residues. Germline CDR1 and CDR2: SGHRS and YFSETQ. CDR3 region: CASSPSGGLYCYTF. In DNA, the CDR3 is TGCGCCAGCAGCCCTAGCGGGGGGCTCTATTGCTACACCTTC.

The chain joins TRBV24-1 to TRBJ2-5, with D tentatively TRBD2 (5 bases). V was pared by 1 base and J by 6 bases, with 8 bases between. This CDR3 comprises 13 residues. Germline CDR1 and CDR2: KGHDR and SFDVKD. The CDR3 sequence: CATSDFPGKTQYF. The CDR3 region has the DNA TGTGCCACCAGTGATTTTCCGGGGAAGACCCAGTACTTC.

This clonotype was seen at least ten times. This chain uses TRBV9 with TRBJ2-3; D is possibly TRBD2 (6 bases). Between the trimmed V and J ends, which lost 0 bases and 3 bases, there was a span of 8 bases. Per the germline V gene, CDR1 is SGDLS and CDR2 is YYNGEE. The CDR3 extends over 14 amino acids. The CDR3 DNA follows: TGTGCCAGCAGCGTAGATGGGGGGACAGATACGCAGTATTTT. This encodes CASSVDGGTDTQYF. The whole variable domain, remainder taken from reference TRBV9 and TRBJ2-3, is DSGVTQTPKHLITATGQRVTLRCSPRSGDLSVYWYQQSLDQGLQFLIQYYNGEERAKGNILERFSAQQFPDLHSELNLSSLELGDSALYFCASSVDGGTDTQYFGPGTRLTVL.

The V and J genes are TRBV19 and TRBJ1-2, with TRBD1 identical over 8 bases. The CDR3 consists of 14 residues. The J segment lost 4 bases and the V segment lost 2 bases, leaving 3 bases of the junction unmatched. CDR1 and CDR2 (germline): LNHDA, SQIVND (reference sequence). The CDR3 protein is CASSIWQGAYGYTF. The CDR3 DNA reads TGTGCCAGTAGTATATGGCAGGGGGCCTATGGCTACACCTTC.

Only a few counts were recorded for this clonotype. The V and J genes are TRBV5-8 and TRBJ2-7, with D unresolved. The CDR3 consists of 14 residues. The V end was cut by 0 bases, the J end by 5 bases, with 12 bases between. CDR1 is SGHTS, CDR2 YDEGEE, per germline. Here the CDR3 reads CASSLAISADEQYF. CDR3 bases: TGTGCCAGCAGCTTGGCCATCTCGGCTGACGAGCAGTACTTC.

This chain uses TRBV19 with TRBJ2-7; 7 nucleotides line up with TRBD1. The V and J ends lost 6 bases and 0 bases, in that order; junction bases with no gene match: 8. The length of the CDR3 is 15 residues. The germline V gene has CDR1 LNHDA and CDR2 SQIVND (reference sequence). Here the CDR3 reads CASRSQGRSSYEQYF. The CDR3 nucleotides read TGTGCCAGTAGGTCACAGGGGCGAAGCTCCTACGAGCAGTACTTC.

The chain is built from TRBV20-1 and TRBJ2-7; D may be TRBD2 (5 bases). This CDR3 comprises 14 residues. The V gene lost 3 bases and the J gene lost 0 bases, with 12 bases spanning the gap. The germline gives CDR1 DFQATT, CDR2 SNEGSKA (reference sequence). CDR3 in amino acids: CSARSSGSSYEQYF. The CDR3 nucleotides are TGCAGTGCTAGGTCGTCGGGAAGCTCCTACGAGCAGTACTTC.

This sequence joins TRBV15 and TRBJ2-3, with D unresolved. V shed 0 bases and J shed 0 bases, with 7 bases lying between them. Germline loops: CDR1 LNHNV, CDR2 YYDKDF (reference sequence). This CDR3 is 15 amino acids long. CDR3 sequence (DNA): TGTGCCACCAGCAGAGATCGGGCCAGCACAGATACGCAGTATTTT. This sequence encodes CATSRDRASTDTQYF.

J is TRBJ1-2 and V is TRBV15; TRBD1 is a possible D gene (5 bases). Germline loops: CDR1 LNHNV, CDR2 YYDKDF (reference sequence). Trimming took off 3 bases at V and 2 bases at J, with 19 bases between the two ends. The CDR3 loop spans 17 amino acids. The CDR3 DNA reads TGTGCCACCAGCAGCCAAGAAGTCGGGGGGACCAACTATGGCTACACCTTC. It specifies CATSSQEVGGTNYGYTF.

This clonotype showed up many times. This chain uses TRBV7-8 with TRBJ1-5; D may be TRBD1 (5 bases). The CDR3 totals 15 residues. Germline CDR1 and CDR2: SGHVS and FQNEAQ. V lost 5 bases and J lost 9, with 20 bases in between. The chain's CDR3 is CASSPGRLIVVPQHF. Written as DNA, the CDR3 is TGTGCCAGCAGCCCGGGACGGCTAATAGTGGTGCCCCAGCATTTT. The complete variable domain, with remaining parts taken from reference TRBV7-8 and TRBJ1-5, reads GAGVSQSPRYKVAKRGQDVALRCDPISGHVSLFWYQQALGQGPEFLTYFQNEAQLDKSGLPSDRFFAERPEGSVSTLKIQRTQQEDSAVYLCASSPGRLIVVPQHFGDGTRLSIL.

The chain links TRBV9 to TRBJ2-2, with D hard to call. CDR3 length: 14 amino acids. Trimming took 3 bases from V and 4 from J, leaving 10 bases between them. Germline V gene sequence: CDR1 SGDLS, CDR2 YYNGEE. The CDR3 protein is CASSGSRSTGELFF. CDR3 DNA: TGTGCCAGCAGCGGTTCGAGAAGCACCGGGGAGCTGTTTTTT.

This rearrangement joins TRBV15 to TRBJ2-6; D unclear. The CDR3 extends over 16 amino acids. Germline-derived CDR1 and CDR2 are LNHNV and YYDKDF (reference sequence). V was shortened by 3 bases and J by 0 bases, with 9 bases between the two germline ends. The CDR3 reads CATSSALGSGANVLTF. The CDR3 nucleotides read TGTGCCACCAGCAGCGCTTTAGGCTCTGGGGCCAACGTCCTGACTTTC.

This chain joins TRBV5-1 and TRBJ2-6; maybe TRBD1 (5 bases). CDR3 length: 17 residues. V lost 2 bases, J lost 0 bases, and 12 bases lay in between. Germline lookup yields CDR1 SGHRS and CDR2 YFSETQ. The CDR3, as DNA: TGCGCCAGCAGCTTTACGACAGTTAGCTCTGGGGCCAACGTCCTGACTTTC. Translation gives CASSFTTVSSGANVLTF.

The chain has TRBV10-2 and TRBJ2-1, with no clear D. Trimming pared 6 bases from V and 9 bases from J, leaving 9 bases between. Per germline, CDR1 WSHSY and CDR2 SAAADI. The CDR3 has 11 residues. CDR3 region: CASRASSEQFF. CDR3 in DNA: TGCGCCAGCAGGGCCTCCAGTGAGCAGTTCTTC.